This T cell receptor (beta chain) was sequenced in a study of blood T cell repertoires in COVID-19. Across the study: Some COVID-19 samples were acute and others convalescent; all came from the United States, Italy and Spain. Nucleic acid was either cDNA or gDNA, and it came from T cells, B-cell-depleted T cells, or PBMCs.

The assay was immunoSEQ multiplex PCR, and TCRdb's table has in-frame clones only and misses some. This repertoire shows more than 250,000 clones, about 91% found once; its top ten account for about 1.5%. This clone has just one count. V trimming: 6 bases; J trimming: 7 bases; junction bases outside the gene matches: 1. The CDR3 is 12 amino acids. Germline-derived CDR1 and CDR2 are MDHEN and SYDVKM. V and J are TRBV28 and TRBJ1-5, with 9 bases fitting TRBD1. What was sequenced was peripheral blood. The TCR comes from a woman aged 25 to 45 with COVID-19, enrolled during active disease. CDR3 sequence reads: CASSDRGQPQHF. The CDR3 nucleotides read TGTGCCAGCAGCGACAGGGGGCAGCCCCAGCATTTT.